A selection of T cell receptor beta chains follows, all from one sample in a study of vaccination and CD4 T cells after COVID-19. MiXCR was run by TCRdb on the PCR reads, yielding one entry per CDR3 protein. Among about 13,000 distinct CDR3 sequences listed, more than 45% were seen once. These receptors' antigens are unknown. The specimen was CD4+ T cells from blood, cultured in vitro. The source of these receptors is a human donor who had recovered from COVID-19. Each CDR3 is given with its conserved first and last residue. The order of the fields is D gene, V gene, clone size, J gene, CDR3 DNA, CDR3 protein. A D gene is named only where the DNA matches it firmly. Not every row has a clone size; where given, it reads once, few, many or a size class.

NA	TRBV28	NA	TRBJ1-2	TGTGCCATCCTGCCGACAGGCCTCTATGGCTACACCTTC	CAILPTGLYGYTF
NA	TRBV6-5	few	TRBJ2-7	TGTGCCAGCAGTTACGGGGCGGTCTACTACGAGCAGTACTTC	CASSYGAVYYEQYF
NA	TRBV7-6	NA	TRBJ2-5	TGTGCCAGCAGCCCAGGGCGGGAGACCCAGTACTTC	CASSPGRETQYF
NA	TRBV6-7	few	TRBJ2-7	TGTGCCAGCAGGGGCGGATACGAGCAGTACTTC	CASRGGYEQYF
TRBD2	TRBV20-1	few	TRBJ2-3	TGCAGTGCTAGAACTATACCTAGCGGGGGAATCACAGATACGCAGTATTTT	CSARTIPSGGITDTQYF
TRBD1	TRBV7-2	few	TRBJ1-2	TGTGCCAGCAGCCGGGACAGGGGGGGAGGTGGCTACACCTTC	CASSRDRGGGGYTF
TRBD1	TRBV28	once	TRBJ2-2	TGTGCCAGCAGTCGTCAGGGGGCGAGAGCCGGGGAGCTGTTTTTT	CASSRQGARAGELFF
NA	TRBV6-1	NA	TRBJ2-1	TGTGCCAGCAGAAATTCAGGGAGTTGGTACAATGAGCAGTTCTTC	CASRNSGSWYNEQFF
NA	TRBV20-1	NA	TRBJ1-3	TGCAGTGCTACCCCCGCCCGGGAAGGATCTGGAAACACCATATATTTT	CSATPAREGSGNTIYF
TRBD1	TRBV6-5	NA	TRBJ1-6	TGTGCCAGCAGTTACGGTACAGGGGGAAATTCACCCCTCCACTTT	CASSYGTGGNSPLHF
NA	TRBV15	NA	TRBJ2-2	TGTGCCACCAGCAGAGATCTGCAGGGAGCCGGGGAGCTGTTTTTT	CATSRDLQGAGELFF
NA	TRBV5-1	NA	TRBJ1-5	TGCACCAGCAGCTTGGCCCAAGGCGGTGATCCCCAGCATTTT	CTSSLAQGGDPQHF
NA	TRBV7-2	few	TRBJ2-3	TGTGCCAGCAGCAGCAGGGAGTCTAAGTATTTT	CASSSRESKYF
NA	TRBV28	NA	TRBJ1-1	TGTGCCAGCGGGAATCTATGGGTGAACACTGAAGCTTTCTTT	CASGNLWVNTEAFF
NA	TRBV18	NA	TRBJ1-1	TGTGCCAGCTCACCACGGACGGGGGAGAACACTGAAGCTTTCTTT	CASSPRTGENTEAFF
TRBD2	TRBV12-3/TRBV12-4	NA	TRBJ2-7	TGTGCCAGCAGTTTGTATAGGGAGCCCCTTAGCGGGACTCACACCTACGAGCAGTACTTC	CASSLYREPLSGTHTYEQYF
NA	TRBV6-5	NA	TRBJ2-2	TGTGCCAGCAGTTACTCTGCCCTAACCGGGGAGCTGTTTTTT	CASSYSALTGELFF
NA	TRBV12-2	NA	TRBJ2-7	TGTGCAAGTCGCTTACAAGCTTGGCCAACAGGGAACACCTACGAGCAGTACTTC	CASRLQAWPTGNTYEQYF
NA	TRBV6-1	NA	TRBJ2-7	TGTGCCAGCAGAAGACAGGTCTTGGGAGACGAGCAGTACTTC	CASRRQVLGDEQYF
NA	TRBV11-2	NA	TRBJ1-1	TGTGCCAGCAGCTTGAAAAGGAACACTGAAGCTTTCTTT	CASSLKRNTEAFF
TRBD2	TRBV6-5	NA	TRBJ2-7	TGTGCCAGCAGTTACTCGCCTAGCGGAACCTACGAGCAGTACTTC	CASSYSPSGTYEQYF
TRBD1	TRBV5-1	NA	TRBJ2-7	TGCGCCAGCAGCCTCACGACAGGGGGCGAGCAGTACTTC	CASSLTTGGEQYF
NA	TRBV12-2	once	TRBJ1-6	TGTGCAAGTCGCTTAGGTAGGACAGGGGGCCCAGGGGATAATTCACCCCTCCACTTT	CASRLGRTGGPGDNSPLHF
TRBD2	TRBV20-1	NA	TRBJ2-7	TGCAGTGCTAGCGCGGGAGTCAGGTTCCACGAGCAGTACTTC	CSASAGVRFHEQYF
TRBD2	TRBV20-1	NA	TRBJ2-7	TGCAGTGCTACTCAAAGCGGGAGCGTATACGAGCAGTACTTC	CSATQSGSVYEQYF
NA	TRBV16	NA	TRBJ2-7	TGTGCCAGCAGCCAACACTACGAGCAGTACTTC	CASSQHYEQYF
NA	TRBV9	medium-sized	TRBJ2-2	TGTGCCAGCAGCCTCCGGGACTTGAACACCGGGGAGCTGTTTTTT	CASSLRDLNTGELFF